The 18 T cell receptor beta chains below come from one sample, sequenced in a study of regulatory T cells in long-lasting Graves disease. HTBI primers from iRepertoire and Arm-PCR of CDR3 regions yielded the TCR beta libraries. TCRdb fed the multiplex PCR reads into MiXCR, producing one record per CDR3 protein. The table lists about 440,000 distinct CDR3 sequences, about 15% of them singletons. The sample's time point: newly diagnosed GD, antithyroid drugs for less than 3 months. RNA from PBMCs was the source of the TCR library. The sample was also linked to a second study, of T cells in Graves' hyperthyroidism and ophthalmopathy.

This specimen consisted of peripheral blood mononuclear cells (PBMCs), obtained at new diagnosis, from a patient treated with antithyroid drugs. All receptors derive from a woman in her thirties with Graves disease.

This clonotype was counted only a few times. J is TRBJ2-3 and V is TRBV12-3 or TRBV12-4; D might be TRBD1 (6 bases). V lost 1 base and J lost 2, with 13 bases in between. There are 16 residues in the CDR3. The DNA of the CDR3 is TGTGCCAGCAGTTTAGTGGGGGCGGCTGTCACAGATACGCAGTATTTT. As protein: CASSLVGAAVTDTQYF.

This clonotype was observed a handful of times. This rearrangement joins TRBV19 to TRBJ2-7; D gene ambiguous. Trimming took off 0 bases at V and 0 bases at J, with 15 bases between the two ends. The germline CDR1 and CDR2 sequences are LNHDA and SQIVND (reference sequence). This CDR3 region has 17 residues. CDR3 DNA: TGTGCCAGTAGTATAGATCTCTCGACAAAGAGCTCCTACGAGCAGTACTTC. Its protein is CASSIDLSTKSSYEQYF.

As to this clonotype: A single base separates this from a much larger clone, so it may be a read error. V usage is TRBV29-1 and J usage is TRBJ2-1; D possibly corresponds to TRBD1 (6 bases). Trimming shortened V by 4 bases and J by 10 bases, and 17 bases separated the two germline ends. The CDR3 is 13 residues long. Germline CDR1 is SQVTM and CDR2 is ANQGSEA. The CDR3 here is CSVGSGESYEQFF. CDR3 nucleotides: TGCAGCGTTGGGTCAGGGGAATCCTACGAGCAGTTCTTC.

The chain links TRBV27 to TRBJ2-6; D unclear. The V gene lost 3 bases and the J gene lost 6 bases, with 9 bases spanning the gap. CDR3 length: 14 amino acids. Per the germline V gene, CDR1 is MNHEY and CDR2 is SMNVEV (reference sequence). Here the CDR3 DNA reads TGTGCCAGCAGTTTGTCAGGTGTGGCCAACGTCCTGACTTTC. Translating gives CASSLSGVANVLTF.

The chain couples TRBV24-1 to TRBJ2-2; possible D gene TRBD2, 5 bases. The germline V and J ends were trimmed by 9 bases and 5 bases, with 9 bases remaining between them. Germline values: CDR1 KGHDR, CDR2 SFDVKD. The CDR3 extends over 12 amino acids. The CDR3 region has the DNA TGTGCCACCCTCACGGGGACCGGGGAGCTGTTTTTT. Amino acid sequence: CATLTGTGELFF.

This clonotype occurred a few times. A much larger clone differs by one base, so this may be a read error. The chain links TRBV3-1 to TRBJ2-7, with 9 bases lining up with TRBD2. After removal of 4 bases from V and 1 base from J, the junction contained 5 bases not matched to a gene. The CDR3 totals 15 residues. Germline V CDR1 and CDR2: LGHDT, YNNKEL (reference sequence). In DNA form, the CDR3 reads TGTGCCAGCAGCCTGGCTAGCGGGACATCCTACGAGCAGTACTTC. Protein product: CASSLASGTSYEQYF.

As for this clonotype: One base separates it from a far larger clone, so it is likely a read error. The rearrangement links TRBV28 to TRBJ2-1; 7 nucleotides agree with TRBD1. V trimming: 7 bases; J trimming: 10 bases; junction bases outside the gene matches: 7. The CDR3 consists of 12 residues. Germline CDR1 reads MDHEN; CDR2 reads SYDVKM. The CDR3 DNA is TGTGCCAGCACGACAGGGTCCTACGAGCAGTTCTTC. Its protein product is CASTTGSYEQFF.

This clonotype came up many times. The genes are TRBV7-9 and TRBJ2-3; 11 bases match TRBD2. Trimming removed 2 bases from V and 3 bases from J; junction bases left unmatched: 16. The CDR3 covers 20 residues. In germline, CDR1 is SEHNR, CDR2 FQNEAQ (reference sequence). The CDR3 nucleotides read TGTGCCAGCAGCTTACCGGGACAGAGATCTAGCGGGAGGCGGACAGATACGCAGTATTTT. It yields the protein CASSLPGQRSSGRRTDTQYF.

This clonotype was observed at least ten times. The chain combines TRBV29-1 with TRBJ2-7; 8 nucleotides line up with TRBD2. Germline lookup yields CDR1 SQVTM and CDR2 ANQGSEA. Trimming removed 4 bases from V and 2 bases from J; junction bases left unmatched: 13. This CDR3 region has 16 residues. The CDR3 DNA reads as TGCAGCGTTGGTAAAGCGGGAGAGGCGCTAACCTACGAGCAGTACTTC. Residues: CSVGKAGEALTYEQYF.

This chain joins TRBV7-9 and TRBJ2-6, with 7 bases matching TRBD1. The CDR3 spans 16 residues. CDR1 is SEHNR and CDR2 is FQNEAQ in the germline V gene (reference sequence). V gave up 0 bases and J gave up 2 bases; unmatched junction bases: 1. CDR3 residues: CASSLATGAGANVLTF. The CDR3, as DNA: TGTGCCAGCAGCTTAGCCACAGGGGCTGGGGCCAACGTCCTGACTTTC.

The chain has TRBV6-2 or TRBV6-3 and TRBJ2-5, with 10 bases aligning to TRBD2. After removal of 0 bases from V and 5 bases from J, the junction contained 3 bases not matched to a gene. Germline lookup yields CDR1 MNHEY and CDR2 SVGEGT. The length of the CDR3 is 15 residues. The CDR3 DNA sequence: TGTGCCAGCAGTTACTCGCTAGCGGGAGAGGAGACCCAGTACTTC. Its protein is CASSYSLAGEETQYF.

This clonotype was picked up many times. The rearrangement uses TRBV11-2 and TRBJ1-5; 9 bases fit TRBD1. Losses at the gene ends were 4 bases for V and 7 bases for J; bases not matched to a gene: 5. CDR1 SGHAT and CDR2 FQNNGV come from the germline V gene. The CDR3 covers 14 residues. The CDR3 reads CASSSGTGKQPQHF. CDR3 bases: TGTGCCAGCAGCTCCGGGACAGGGAAACAGCCCCAGCATTTT.

On this clonotype: Germline and junction disagree at one end, which may indicate a read error. The rearrangement uses TRBV19 and TRBJ1-3; D is undetermined. Germline assignment: CDR1 LNHDA and CDR2 SQIVND (reference sequence). The length of the CDR3 is 14 residues. The CDR3 nucleotides read TGTGCCAGTCACACCACGGGCTCTGGAAACACCATACATTTT. Translated, it gives CASHTTGSGNTIHF.

This clonotype was found many times. The V and J genes are TRBV2 and TRBJ1-1; D may be TRBD1 (6 bases). The CDR3 is made up of 14 amino acids. Trimming removed 4 bases from V and 3 bases from J, with 12 bases in between. Germline V gives CDR1 SNHLY, CDR2 FYNNEI. The CDR3 protein is CASSVRGADTEAFF. CDR3 DNA sequence: TGTGCCAGCAGTGTAAGGGGGGCGGACACTGAAGCTTTCTTT.

This clonotype occurred a few times. V usage is TRBV5-8 and J usage is TRBJ2-7; D unresolved. Trimming cost V 2 bases and J 1 base, with 13 bases left between them. The CDR3 is 15 amino acids. In germline, CDR1 is SGHTS, CDR2 YDEGEE. The CDR3 here is CASSLRASVSYEQYF. In DNA, the CDR3 is TGTGCCAGCAGCTTACGGGCCTCGGTATCCTACGAGCAGTACTTC.

The table lists this clonotype with many counts. The chain employs TRBV7-3 and TRBJ2-3; 10 nucleotides line up with TRBD2. CDR1 and CDR2 (germline): SGHTA, FQGTGA. This CDR3 region has 15 residues. The V gene end was trimmed by 4 bases and the J gene end by 2 bases; junction bases not matched to a gene: 3. CDR3 protein: CASSSSGGLTDTQYF. CDR3 DNA sequence: TGTGCCAGCAGCTCTAGCGGGGGACTCACAGATACGCAGTATTTT. Together with reference TRBV7-3 and TRBJ2-3, the CDR3 gives the full variable domain: GAGVSQTPSNKVTEKGKYVELRCDPISGHTALYWYRQSLGQGPEFLIYFQGTGAADDSGLPNDRFFAVRPEGSVSTLKIQRTERGDSAVYLCASSSSGGLTDTQYFGPGTRLTVL.

This clonotype occurred a few times. The chain employs TRBV11-2 and TRBJ1-3, with no clear D. From germline, CDR1 is SGHAT and CDR2 FQNNGV. The CDR3 contains 15 residues. The ends were cut back, 3 bases at V and 8 bases at J, with 17 bases in the middle. The CDR3 region has the DNA TGTGCCAGCAGCTTTGAGGCCCGAGGGTCGGACACCATATATTTT. Its protein is CASSFEARGSDTIYF. Full variable domain (rest looked up from reference TRBV11-2 and TRBJ1-3): EAGVAQSPRYKIIEKRQSVAFWCNPISGHATLYWYQQILGQGPKLLIQFQNNGVVDDSQLPKDRFSAERLKGVDSTLKIQPAKLEDSAVYLCASSFEARGSDTIYFGEGSWLTVV.

In this sample, this clonotype turned up many times. The V and J genes are TRBV20-1 and TRBJ2-1; tentatively, D is TRBD1 or TRBD2 (6 bases each). The CDR3 runs to 13 residues. Trimming cost V 5 bases and J 7 bases, with 15 bases left between them. Germline CDR1 reads DFQATT; CDR2 reads SNEGSKA (reference sequence). The CDR3 is CSAARTAGNEQFF. The CDR3 DNA sequence: TGCAGTGCTGCTCGGACAGCGGGTAATGAGCAGTTCTTC.